What follows are 20 T cell receptor beta chains derived from one specimen sequenced in a study of blood T cell repertoires in COVID-19 (dated by TCRdb to 2020 to 2022). Receptors were amplified or captured by the immunoSEQ multiplex PCR assay. The source is immuneACCESS, and TCRdb retained only in-frame sequences with V and J called. Part of the clones is not carried over; for the studies checked, unresolved V genes explain less than half of this, and the remainder is unexplained. The sample table contains under 200,000 clones; only one count was recorded for about 82% of them. 0.95% of the sample is taken by the ten largest. Sequencing used peripheral blood. Receptor source: a man in his sixties with COVID-19, enrolled during active disease.

The chain links TRBV7-2 to TRBJ1-1; tentatively, D is TRBD1 (6 bases). Germline-derived CDR1 and CDR2 are SGHTA and FQGNSA. V lost 2 bases, J lost 3 bases, and 13 bases lay in between. The CDR3 has 15 residues. This CDR3 reads CASSLFQGRDTEAFF. The CDR3 DNA reads TGTGCCAGCAGCTTATTCCAGGGGAGGGACACTGAAGCTTTCTTT.

This chain connects TRBV5-1 to TRBJ2-3; D unclear. The CDR3 is 13 amino acids. V was shortened by 0 bases and J by 2 bases, with 4 bases between the two germline ends. Germline V gene data show CDR1 as SGHRS and CDR2 as YFSETQ. CDR3 in DNA: TGCGCCAGCAGCTTGGGGGCCACAGATACGCAGTATTTT. Protein: CASSLGATDTQYF. Together with reference TRBV5-1 and TRBJ2-3, the CDR3 gives the full variable domain: KAGVTQTPRYLIKTRGQQVTLSCSPISGHRSVSWYQQTPGQGLQFLFEYFSETQRNKGNFPGRFSGRQFSNSRSEMNVSTLELGDSALYLCASSLGATDTQYFGPGTRLTVL.

The chain is built from TRBV7-2 and TRBJ2-1; 12 bases are a match to TRBD1. Germline loops: CDR1 SGHTA, CDR2 FQGNSA. CDR3 length: 14 amino acids. Trimming cost V 11 bases and J 9 bases; bases outside gene matches: 11. The CDR3 nucleotides are TGTGCCCTTAAACGGGACAGGGGGCGCGGTGAGCAGTTCTTC. Encoded protein: CALKRDRGRGEQFF.

The J gene is TRBJ2-3, the V gene TRBV4-3; possible D gene TRBD2, 5 bases. V was trimmed by 4 bases and J by 0 bases, leaving 8 bases between them. The CDR3 has 14 amino acids. CDR1 and CDR2 (germline): LGHNA, YSLEER. The CDR3 loop reads CASSRWRSTDTQYF. The CDR3 nucleotides read TGCGCCAGCAGCCGCTGGAGGAGCACAGATACGCAGTATTTT.

This chain joins TRBV7-2 and TRBJ1-5, with TRBD1 identical over 10 bases. This CDR3 is built from 14 residues. Germline CDR1 and CDR2: SGHTA and FQGNSA. Trimming cost V 5 bases and J 4 bases; bases outside gene matches: 2. The DNA for the CDR3 is TGTGCCAGCAGCCCGGGACAGGGGAATCAGCCCCAGCATTTT. The encoded protein is CASSPGQGNQPQHF.

The chain combines TRBV6-5 with TRBJ1-4; no firm D call. Germline V CDR1 and CDR2: MNHEY, SVGAGI. Deletions cut 10 bases from V and 5 bases from J, with 14 bases between. The CDR3 extends over 13 amino acids. The CDR3 protein is CATLGQSNEKLFF. CDR3 nucleotides: TGTGCCACACTGGGCCAGTCGAATGAAAAACTGTTTTTT.

This clone was recorded a few times. V usage is TRBV18 and J usage is TRBJ1-5; 11 bases are a match to TRBD1. This CDR3 has 15 residues. CDR1 and CDR2 (germline): KGHSH, LQKENI. Losses at the gene ends were 2 bases for V and 6 bases for J; bases not matched to a gene: 3. The CDR3 here is CASSPSGQGGQPQHF. CDR3 in DNA: TGTGCCAGCTCACCATCGGGACAGGGGGGTCAGCCCCAGCATTTT.

The V and J genes are TRBV11-3 and TRBJ2-1, with 7 bases identical to TRBD2. The CDR3 totals 15 residues. Germline V gives CDR1 SGHNT, CDR2 YENEEA. Losses at the gene ends were 0 bases for V and 4 bases for J; bases not matched to a gene: 3. This CDR3 reads CASSLDGGEYNEQFF. CDR3 in DNA: TGTGCCAGCAGCTTAGATGGGGGGGAATACAATGAGCAGTTCTTC.

The chain has TRBV6-2 or TRBV6-3 and TRBJ1-2, with 10 bases matching TRBD1. Losses at the gene ends were 5 bases for V and 4 bases for J; bases not matched to a gene: 7. This CDR3 is 15 amino acids long. Germline V gene lookup returns CDR1 MNHEY and CDR2 SVGEGT. The chain's CDR3 is CASSRTGGQGYGYTF. As DNA, the CDR3 is TGTGCCAGCAGTCGGACAGGGGGTCAGGGCTATGGCTACACCTTC.

The gene calls are TRBV12-5 and TRBJ1-6; tentatively, D is TRBD1 (6 bases). CDR3 length equals 20 residues. Trimming cost V 6 bases and J 0 bases, with 24 bases left between them. CDR1 is LGHNT, CDR2 FRNRAP, per germline. In nucleotides, the CDR3 is TGTGCTAGTGGATACTCTCAGGAGCGAAGGGGGGGCTCCTATAATTCACCCCTCCACTTT. Its translation is CASGYSQERRGGSYNSPLHF.

This chain connects TRBV2 to TRBJ1-2; no clear D. The germline gives CDR1 SNHLY, CDR2 FYNNEI. Trimming left V 8 bases short and J 4 bases short, with 14 bases between. CDR3 size: 13 residues. CDR3 sequence reads: CASVPQETYGYTF. The CDR3 DNA reads TGTGCCAGCGTCCCGCAGGAAACCTATGGCTACACCTTC.

The rearrangement uses TRBV7-2 and TRBJ2-5; possible D gene TRBD2, 6 bases. The CDR3 has 15 amino acids. Germline CDR1 and CDR2: SGHTA and FQGNSA. Trimming removed 7 bases from V and 2 bases from J, with 17 bases in between. The CDR3 spells CASTSAGLSQETQYF. In DNA, the CDR3 is TGTGCCAGCACCTCGGCGGGACTCTCGCAAGAGACCCAGTACTTC.

The chain joins TRBV6-1 to TRBJ2-5; TRBD1 matches at 7 bases. V gave up 3 bases and J gave up 4 bases; unmatched junction bases: 5. Germline values: CDR1 MNHNS, CDR2 SASEGT. The CDR3 runs 14 residues. CDR3 sequence (DNA): TGTGCCAGCAGTGATCCGGGACAGACAGAGACCCAGTACTTC. This gives the protein CASSDPGQTETQYF.

This clone has more than one count but fewer than ten. Other DNA sequences in the same sample also yield this CDR3. The chain has TRBV10-2 and TRBJ2-5, with 8 bases fitting TRBD1. The ends lost 2 bases at V and 1 base at J; junction bases unmatched: 3. The CDR3 has 15 amino acids. The germline gives CDR1 WSHSY, CDR2 SAAADI. CDR3 nucleotide sequence: TGCGCCAGCAGTGAGCAGGGGGCGCGCCAAGAGACCCAGTACTTC. Protein: CASSEQGARQETQYF.

This clone was observed a handful of times. The chain has TRBV5-4 and TRBJ2-7, with a weak D call TRBD1 (5 bases). V was pared by 5 bases and J by 2 bases, with 11 bases between. The CDR3 consists of 13 residues. CDR1 and CDR2 from the germline V gene are SGHNT and YYREEE (reference sequence). CDR3 residues: CASSYQGTYEQYF. Here the CDR3 DNA reads TGTGCCAGCAGTTATCAGGGAACCTACGAGCAGTACTTC. Full variable domain (outside the CDR3, taken from reference TRBV5-4 and TRBJ2-7): ETGVTQSPTHLIKTRGQQVTLRCSSQSGHNTVSWYQQALGQGPQFIFQYYREEENGRGNFPPRFSGLQFPNYSSELNVNALELDDSALYLCASSYQGTYEQYFGPGTRLTVT.

The rearrangement joins TRBV19 to TRBJ1-5; D is ambiguous. This CDR3 comprises 16 residues. V was trimmed by 5 bases and J by 3 bases, leaving 17 bases between them. The germline CDR1 and CDR2 sequences are LNHDA and SQIVND (reference sequence). The CDR3 DNA sequence: TGTGCCAGTAGTGTCCCCGAGAGTTATGCCAATCAGCCCCAGCATTTT. Protein product: CASSVPESYANQPQHF.

J is TRBJ2-3 and V is TRBV7-3; a possible D gene is TRBD2 (5 bases). V was pared by 5 bases and J by 6 bases, with 12 bases between. Germline V gene lookup returns CDR1 SGHTA and CDR2 FQGTGA. The CDR3 length is 13 residues. The CDR3 loop is CASSAPGMDTQYF. The CDR3 coding sequence is TGTGCCAGCAGCGCCCCGGGGATGGATACGCAGTATTTT.

This clone appeared a single time. The chain is built from TRBV12-3 or TRBV12-4 and TRBJ1-4; D is unresolved. Trimming removed 7 bases at V and 7 bases at J, with 13 bases between. CDR3 length: 13 amino acids. The CDR3 DNA sequence: TGTGCCAGCACCTCCGTTGCGGGTGAAAAACTGTTTTTT. It specifies CASTSVAGEKLFF.

The chain employs TRBV18 and TRBJ1-1; TRBD1 matches 8 bases. J was trimmed by 7 bases and V by 6 bases; bases with no gene match: 10. The CDR3 extends over 14 amino acids. From germline, CDR1 is KGHSH and CDR2 LQKENI. The chain's CDR3 is CASSPGGPGGEAFF. The CDR3 DNA sequence: TGTGCCAGCTCGCCAGGGGGCCCCGGCGGTGAAGCTTTCTTT.

The chain combines TRBV12-5 with TRBJ1-6; D is unclear. The V gene's germline CDR1 is LGHNT and CDR2 FRNRAP. Trimming shortened V by 3 bases and J by 7 bases, and 16 bases separated the two germline ends. The CDR3 consists of 16 residues. The CDR3 nucleotides are TGTGCTAGTGGTTTCAGATCGACAAGAACCAATTCACCCCTCCACTTT. It translates to CASGFRSTRTNSPLHF.